One T cell receptor beta chain is described in this entry. J was trimmed by 5 bases and V by 4 bases; bases with no gene match: 9. The CDR3 loop spans 16 amino acids. Germline CDR1 and CDR2: SGHRS and YFSETQ. Under the authors' procedure: It was from reference gene primer amplification that nucleated cell counts were estimated. Clones were read by immunoSEQ multiplex PCR, and TCRdb kept only the in-frame ones, dropping some. V and J calls and clone size are those listed in that table; D and trimming were worked out from the DNA. The data show fewer than 250,000 clones, 85% seen once. This entry comes from a study of blood T cell repertoires in COVID-19. Study in general: Specimens from acute and convalescent COVID-19 originated in the United States, Italy and Spain. PBMCs, B-cell-depleted T cells, or T cells were the source of the cDNA or gDNA that made up the material.

This TCR was recovered from a man in his fifties or sixties with COVID-19, enrolled during active disease. V and J are TRBV5-1 and TRBJ1-6; 7 nucleotides match TRBD1. The sample taken for sequencing was peripheral blood. CDR3 nucleotides: TGCGCCAGCAGCCTGGATGGAGGGGGCGATAATTCACCCCTCCACTTT. Translating gives CASSLDGGGDNSPLHF.